A selection of T cell receptor beta chains follows, all from one sample in a study of CD8+ T cells in alopecia areata. Produced via immunoSEQ multiplex PCR; TCRdb's table is partial and in-frame only. This sample has 100,000 to 130,000 clones; approximately 50% occur once, and the top ten carry roughly 25%. The sample comprised NKG2D-low CD8+ T cells sorted from blood. These receptor sequences come from a human donor with alopecia areata. The conserved cysteine and the conserved F or W are not part of the CDR3 here. The order of the fields is V gene, J gene, D gene, CDR3 length, CDR3 protein. A D gene is named only where the DNA matches it firmly.

v_gene: TRBV29-1
j_gene: TRBJ2-3
d_gene: -
len: 13
CDR3aa: SVEEGWASTDTQY

v_gene: TRBV5-1
j_gene: TRBJ2-2
d_gene: -
len: 9
CDR3aa: ASSRSGELF

v_gene: TRBV30
j_gene: TRBJ2-7
d_gene: TRBD2
len: 12
CDR3aa: AWSGPGGRFEQY

v_gene: TRBV4-1
j_gene: TRBJ1-5
d_gene: TRBD1
len: 13
CDR3aa: ASSSGQGYNQPQH

v_gene: TRBV27
j_gene: TRBJ2-1
d_gene: -
len: 12
CDR3aa: ASGLAATYNEQF

v_gene: TRBV29-1
j_gene: TRBJ2-2
d_gene: -
len: 16
CDR3aa: SVVGQWSGMGDDGELF

v_gene: TRBV7-2
j_gene: TRBJ1-1
d_gene: -
len: 13
CDR3aa: ASSLWQGIMAEAF

v_gene: TRBV18
j_gene: TRBJ1-1
d_gene: -
len: 13
CDR3aa: ASSPVRSMNTEAF

v_gene: TRBV6-5
j_gene: TRBJ2-3
d_gene: TRBD2
len: 14
CDR3aa: ASSYNGGTPPDTQY

v_gene: TRBV6-5
j_gene: TRBJ2-7
d_gene: -
len: 11
CDR3aa: ASSYSLHYEQY

v_gene: TRBV30
j_gene: TRBJ2-2
d_gene: TRBD2
len: 12
CDR3aa: AWASGPNTGELF

v_gene: TRBV7-8
j_gene: TRBJ2-7
d_gene: -
len: 14
CDR3aa: ASSVPKRQTTWEQY

v_gene: TRBV27
j_gene: TRBJ2-1
d_gene: TRBD2
len: 13
CDR3aa: ASSFFASGRDEQF

v_gene: TRBV5-6
j_gene: TRBJ1-2
d_gene: -
len: 12
CDR3aa: ASSLGSVKYGYT

v_gene: TRBV27
j_gene: TRBJ2-7
d_gene: TRBD2
len: 13
CDR3aa: ASSGLAGESYEQY

v_gene: TRBV6-6
j_gene: TRBJ1-1
d_gene: -
len: 13
CDR3aa: ASSYRRTVNTEAF

v_gene: TRBV28
j_gene: TRBJ2-4
d_gene: TRBD2
len: 13
CDR3aa: ASSPQTSIENIQY

v_gene: TRBV6-6
j_gene: TRBJ2-7
d_gene: -
len: 9
CDR3aa: ASSPAYEQY

v_gene: TRBV15
j_gene: TRBJ2-1
d_gene: TRBD1
len: 13
CDR3aa: ATSRGRDRNNEQF

v_gene: TRBV2
j_gene: TRBJ1-5
d_gene: TRBD1
len: 11
CDR3aa: ASSAGGIQPQH

v_gene: TRBV5-6
j_gene: TRBJ2-7
d_gene: -
len: 13
CDR3aa: ASSSDSLNSYEQY

v_gene: TRBV29-1
j_gene: TRBJ2-7
d_gene: TRBD1
len: 11
CDR3aa: SVDPGQGYEQY

v_gene: TRBV7-9
j_gene: TRBJ1-1
d_gene: -
len: 10
CDR3aa: ASSPRGTEAF

v_gene: TRBV4-2
j_gene: TRBJ2-4
d_gene: -
len: 15
CDR3aa: ASSQDVTAGAKNIQY

v_gene: TRBV5-1
j_gene: TRBJ2-7
d_gene: -
len: 12
CDR3aa: ASSDSGRGYEQY